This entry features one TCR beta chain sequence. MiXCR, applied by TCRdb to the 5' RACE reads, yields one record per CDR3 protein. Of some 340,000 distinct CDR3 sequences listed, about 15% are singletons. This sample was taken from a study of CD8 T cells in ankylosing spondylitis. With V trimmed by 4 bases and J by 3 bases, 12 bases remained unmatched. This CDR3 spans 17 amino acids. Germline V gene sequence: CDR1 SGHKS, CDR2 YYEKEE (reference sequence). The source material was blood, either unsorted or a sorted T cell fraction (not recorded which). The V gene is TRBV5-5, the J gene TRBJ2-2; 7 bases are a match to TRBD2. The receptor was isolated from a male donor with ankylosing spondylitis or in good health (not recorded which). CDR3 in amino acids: CASSPGASGTYTGELFF. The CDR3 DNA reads TGTGCCAGCAGCCCCGGGGCTAGCGGAACCTACACCGGGGAGCTGTTTTTT.